These 14 T cell receptor beta chains were sequenced from one sample in a study of blood T cell repertoires in COVID-19. The data were produced by immunoSEQ multiplex PCR, yet TCRdb's version contains in-frame clones alone and is incomplete. Of approximately 290,000 clones detected, approximately 92% appear once; the ten largest clones hold roughly 1.1%. The sequenced sample consisted of PBMCs or T cells enriched from blood (not recorded which). The receptor set was obtained from a woman in her thirties who had recovered from COVID-19.

This clone was observed a single time. The chain couples TRBV7-9 to TRBJ1-6, with 9 bases fitting TRBD1. V lost 4 bases to trimming and J lost 10 bases; unmatched junction nucleotides: 2. Looked up from germline, CDR1 is SEHNR and CDR2 is FQNEAQ (reference sequence). The CDR3 sequence is 13 residues long. This CDR3 is CASSYGQGSPLHF. In DNA, the CDR3 is TGTGCCAGCAGCTACGGACAGGGGTCACCCCTCCACTTT. Looking up the rest from reference TRBV7-9 and TRBJ1-6 gives the full variable domain: DTGVSQNPRHKITKRGQNVTFRCDPISEHNRLYWYRQTLGQGPEFLTYFQNEAQLEKSRLLSDRFSAERPKGSFSTLEIQRTEQGDSAMYLCASSYGQGSPLHFGNGTRLTVT.

The rearrangement joins TRBV7-9 to TRBJ2-7; no clear D. Trimming cost V 1 base and J 0 bases, with 7 bases left between them. Germline CDR1 is SEHNR and CDR2 is FQNEAQ (reference sequence). The CDR3 has 14 amino acids. CDR3 DNA: TGTGCCAGCAGCTTAGGCGAATACTCCTACGAGCAGTACTTC. Translated, it gives CASSLGEYSYEQYF.

This clone was seen just once. The chain recombines TRBV5-1 with TRBJ2-7; 9 nucleotides agree with TRBD1. The germline V gene encodes CDR1 SGHRS and CDR2 YFSETQ. This CDR3 has 16 amino acids. V shed 0 bases, J shed 1 base, and the junction held 5 bases outside the gene matches. The CDR3 nucleotides are TGCGCCAGCAGCTTGGTAGTGGACAGGGGATCCTACGAGCAGTACTTC. It is translated as CASSLVVDRGSYEQYF.

The rearrangement uses TRBV2 and TRBJ1-1, with 8 bases that match TRBD1. In germline, CDR1 is SNHLY, CDR2 FYNNEI. The V gene end was trimmed by 8 bases and the J gene end by 5 bases; junction bases not matched to a gene: 10. CDR3 length equals 14 residues. Here the CDR3 reads CASHGRGRETEAFF. CDR3 DNA sequence: TGTGCCAGCCACGGCAGGGGGCGAGAAACTGAAGCTTTCTTT.

On this clone: This specimen includes other DNA sequences encoding the same CDR3. The chain is built from TRBV14 and TRBJ2-2; D not resolved. V was trimmed by 1 base and J by 1 base, leaving 4 bases between them. CDR1 and CDR2 from the germline V gene are SGHDN and FVKESK. This CDR3 spans 14 amino acids. The CDR3 sequence: CASSQARNTGELFF. The DNA of the CDR3 is TGTGCCAGCAGCCAAGCCCGGAACACCGGGGAGCTGTTTTTT.

The chain couples TRBV7-3 to TRBJ2-3, with 10 bases lining up with TRBD2. Per the germline V gene, CDR1 is SGHTA and CDR2 is FQGTGA. The CDR3 has 17 amino acids. V shed 5 bases, J shed 0 bases, and the junction held 8 bases outside the gene matches. The DNA of the CDR3 is TGTGCCAGCAGCCGCCCCACTAGCGGGATGAGCACAGATACGCAGTATTTT. This encodes CASSRPTSGMSTDTQYF.

The genes are TRBV10-3 and TRBJ1-2, with D perhaps matching TRBD1 (6 bases). V lost 3 bases and J 7 bases, leaving 15 bases between the germline ends. Germline V CDR1 and CDR2: ENHRY, SYGVKD. The CDR3 totals 14 residues. The CDR3 coding sequence is TGTGCCATCAGTGAAACAGGGATAACTATTGGCTACACCTTC. It specifies CAISETGITIGYTF.

This chain uses TRBV18 with TRBJ2-7; D not certain. Germline V gene sequence: CDR1 KGHSH, CDR2 LQKENI. Deletions cut 0 bases from V and 3 bases from J, with 6 bases between. The CDR3 runs 13 residues. CDR3 bases: TGTGCCAGCTCACCACCTGGGCGCTACGAGCAGTACTTC. It specifies CASSPPGRYEQYF.

The chain has TRBV2 and TRBJ2-1; D remains unclear. Germline CDR1 reads SNHLY; CDR2 reads FYNNEI. The CDR3 extends over 12 amino acids. Trimming shortened V by 5 bases and J by 7 bases, and 9 bases separated the two germline ends. Here the CDR3 DNA reads TGTGCCAGCAGTAAGACTGTTAATGAGCAGTTCTTC. Its translation is CASSKTVNEQFF.

This rearrangement joins TRBV4-2 to TRBJ2-7; D is perhaps TRBD1 (8 bases). The CDR3 extends over 18 amino acids. Trimming stripped 4 bases from V and 1 base from J, with 23 bases between. From germline, CDR1 is LGHNA and CDR2 YNFKEQ. The CDR3, as DNA: TGTGCCAGCAGCCGAACAGGGGGAGGGGAGCGAGAATCCTACGAGCAGTACTTC. It is translated as CASSRTGGGERESYEQYF.

This chain joins TRBV6-5 and TRBJ2-5, with 11 nucleotides matching TRBD2. The CDR3 extends over 15 amino acids. After removal of 4 bases from V and 5 bases from J, the junction contained 6 bases not matched to a gene. Germline loops: CDR1 MNHEY, CDR2 SVGAGI. CDR3 loop: CASSSLTSGIETQYF. Written as DNA, the CDR3 is TGTGCCAGCAGTTCCCTGACTAGCGGGATCGAGACCCAGTACTTC.

CDR3 DNA sequence: TGCGCCAGCAGCCAAGTCAGTCGCAGCCAGGGGACCCAGTACTTC. Encoded protein: CASSQVSRSQGTQYF. The chain links TRBV4-1 to TRBJ2-5; a weak D match, TRBD1 (5 bases). The V and J ends lost 1 base and 7 bases respectively, with 16 bases between them. The CDR3 runs to 15 residues. Per the germline V gene, CDR1 is MGHRA and CDR2 is YSYEKL.

The CDR3 here is CASRGGYQPQHF. The DNA for the CDR3 is TGTGCCAGCAGGGGGGGGTATCAGCCCCAGCATTTT. The chain uses TRBV28 and TRBJ1-5; possibly TRBD1 for D (5 bases). Trimming shortened V by 6 bases and J by 5 bases, and 8 bases separated the two germline ends. Germline CDR1 MDHEN, CDR2 SYDVKM. The CDR3 covers 12 residues. Together with reference TRBV28 and TRBJ1-5, the CDR3 gives the full variable domain: DVKVTQSSRYLVKRTGEKVFLECVQDMDHENMFWYRQDPGLGLRLIYFSYDVKMKEKGDIPEGYSVSREKKERFSLILESASTNQTSMYLCASRGGYQPQHFGDGTRLSIL.

V and J are TRBV30 and TRBJ1-2; 8 bases are shared with TRBD1. This CDR3 region has 15 residues. Trimming at V came to 8 bases and at J to 4 bases, leaving 15 bases not matched to a gene. Germline CDR1 GTSNPN, CDR2 SVGIG (reference sequence). Here the CDR3 DNA reads TGTGCCGCCACGGTTGGCCGTACAGGGGGCTATGGCTACACCTTC. Translated: CAATVGRTGGYGYTF.